This T cell receptor (beta chain) was identified during a study of CXCR3-negative and CXCR3-positive naive CD8 T cells. The authors prepared UMI-labeled TRB cDNA libraries by 5' RACE. Reanalyzing the 5' RACE reads, TCRdb keeps one entry per CDR3 protein, without DNA. This table holds about 130,000 distinct CDR3 sequences. CDR1 is SGHVS, CDR2 FNYEAQ, per germline. The CDR3 contains 17 residues. This TCR derives from a human donor in good health. Some clones in this sample may be carry-over from other donors' samples. Sequences were obtained from naive CXCR3- CD8+ T cells from blood. Subset reported: CD45RO-CCR7+CD27+CD95- naive CD8+ T cells lacking CXCR3 (TNR3-). The chain uses TRBV7-6 and TRBJ2-6; checking the TCRdb D call of TRBD1 is not possible without DNA. The CDR3 here is CASSPFTTVSGANILTF.